These T cell receptor beta chains were read from a single sample in a study of metastatic and nonmetastatic thyroid tumors. Through MiXCR, TCRdb re-clonotyped the PCR reads. Altogether 15,000 to 20,000 clones are present, about 12% being singletons, with the ten largest covering approximately 16%. Sequencing used tumor tissue. The receptors here all came from a female donor with papillary thyroid cancer or a benign thyroid nodule (not recorded which). Some clones in this sample may be carry-over from other donors' samples. Each CDR3 is given with its conserved first and last residue. A D gene is named only where the DNA matches it firmly. Where a row states a size, it is once, few, many or the class of an expanded clone; other rows omit it.

clone size	D gene	J gene	V gene	CDR3 DNA	CDR3 protein
many	TRBD1	TRBJ2-2	TRBV5-1	TGCGCCAGCAGCTTTGATACAGGGGCCCCCGGGGAGCTGTTTTTT	CASSFDTGAPGELFF
many	NA	TRBJ1-1	TRBV5-6	TGTGCCAGCAGCCCGATGGACAGAAAGAACACTGAAGCTTTCTTT	CASSPMDRKNTEAFF
few	TRBD2	TRBJ2-3	TRBV5-1	TGCGCCAGCAGTCGGGCGGGAGCAGGTACAGATACGCAGTATTTT	CASSRAGAGTDTQYF
NA	TRBD2	TRBJ2-1	TRBV2	TGTGCCAGCAGTGAAGCCCCGGGACTAATTTACAATGAGCAGTTCTTC	CASSEAPGLIYNEQFF
many	TRBD1	TRBJ2-2	TRBV6-4	TGTGCCAGCAGACCGGGACAGGGGTTACCCGGGGAGCTGTTTTTT	CASRPGQGLPGELFF
once	NA	TRBJ1-1	TRBV5-5	TGTGCCAGCAGCCCAGGGGCCTCGAACACTGAAGCTTTCTTT	CASSPGASNTEAFF
NA	TRBD1	TRBJ2-1	TRBV7-9	TGTGCCAGTAGGGAACAGGGGCACTGGGAGCAGTTCTTC	CASREQGHWEQFF
many	NA	TRBJ1-1	TRBV7-2	TGTGCCAGCAGACCGGAATGGAACACTGAAGCTTTCTTT	CASRPEWNTEAFF
medium-sized	NA	TRBJ2-7	TRBV4-3	TGCGCCAGCAGCCAAGATCGCGGCGGCCTCGGCGAGCAGTACTTC	CASSQDRGGLGEQYF
many	TRBD1	TRBJ2-5	TRBV19	TGTGCCAGTAGCCCCGGACAGGGGGGCGGAGAGACCCAGTACTTC	CASSPGQGGGETQYF
many	NA	TRBJ2-2	TRBV9	TGTGCCAGCAGCCCCGGCCCCAGGACCGGGGAGCTGTTTTTT	CASSPGPRTGELFF
NA	TRBD1	TRBJ2-5	TRBV18	TGTGCCAGCTCACTAGGACAGGGTGGGAGCCAAGAGACCCAGTACTTC	CASSLGQGGSQETQYF
few	NA	TRBJ2-3	TRBV29-1	TGCAGCGCCTTCGTTAGTACAGATACGCAGTATTTT	CSAFVSTDTQYF
NA	NA	TRBJ2-7	TRBV7-3	TGTGCCAGCAAGGCTAGCGTACACTACGAGCAGTACTTC	CASKASVHYEQYF
many	NA	TRBJ1-1	TRBV10-2	TGCGCCAGCAGTAAACTACAGAACACTGAAGCTTTCTTT	CASSKLQNTEAFF
many	NA	TRBJ1-2	TRBV4-3	TGCGCCAGCAGCCAAAAATACTCAGGAATCTATGGCTACACCTTC	CASSQKYSGIYGYTF
many	NA	TRBJ2-5	TRBV7-8	TGTGCCAGCATCCTTAGGGGCCTCGGGGAGACCCAGTACTTC	CASILRGLGETQYF
many	NA	TRBJ1-5	TRBV9	TGTGCCAGCAGCGTTACCGCAAGCAATCAGCCCCAGCATTTT	CASSVTASNQPQHF
many	TRBD1	TRBJ1-5	TRBV5-6	TGTGCCAGCAGCAGACAGGGGGTAAATCAGCCCCAGCATTTT	CASSRQGVNQPQHF
many	NA	TRBJ2-1	TRBV5-4	TGTGCCAGCAGCTCACCTCCGGGGCCCTACAATGAGCAGTTCTTC	CASSSPPGPYNEQFF
many	NA	TRBJ2-5	TRBV19	TGTGCCAGTAGTCGTCGACTAGATCAAGAGACCCAGTACTTC	CASSRRLDQETQYF
medium-sized	TRBD1	TRBJ2-2	TRBV4-3	TGCGCCAGCAGCTTCACAACGGGACAGCACACCGGGGAGCTGTTTTTT	CASSFTTGQHTGELFF
many	NA	TRBJ1-1	TRBV18	TGTGCCAGCTCACTCGGGCACAGGGCTGAAGCTTTCTTT	CASSLGHRAEAFF
many	NA	TRBJ2-5	TRBV7-6	TGTGCCAGCAGCTTAGAGCTTAGGGAGACCCAGTACTTC	CASSLELRETQYF
many	NA	TRBJ1-1	TRBV10-3	TGTGCCATCACCGCAGGGCGGAACACTGAAGCTTTCTTT	CAITAGRNTEAFF
many	NA	TRBJ1-5	TRBV19	TGTGCCAGTAGTACAGGGATGGGTCAGCCCCAGCATTTT	CASSTGMGQPQHF
few	TRBD1	TRBJ1-2	TRBV6-1	TGTGCCAGCAGACGGACAGGGGGCTCGGGCTACACCTTC	CASRRTGGSGYTF
many	NA	TRBJ2-1	TRBV6-2/TRBV6-3	TGTGCCAGCAGTTACCCAAACTTATACAATGAGCAGTTCTTC	CASSYPNLYNEQFF
NA	NA	TRBJ1-5	TRBV7-2	TGTGCCAGCAGCTTAGGACAGGCCCATAATCAGCCCCAGCATTTT	CASSLGQAHNQPQHF
many	TRBD1	TRBJ1-4	TRBV12-3/TRBV12-4	TGTGCCAGCAGCCGGGCACTCGGGACAGGGTTTGAAAAACTGTTTTTT	CASSRALGTGFEKLFF
few	NA	TRBJ2-7	TRBV6-1	TGTGCCAGCAGTTCATCGGGACGCTCCTACGAGCAGTACTTC	CASSSSGRSYEQYF
many	TRBD2	TRBJ2-2	TRBV10-2	TGCGCCAGCAGACATAGCGGGGTCAACACCGGGGAGCTGTTTTTT	CASRHSGVNTGELFF
NA	TRBD2	TRBJ2-5	TRBV2	TGTGCCAGCAGTTCCCGGACTAGCGGCTACCAAGAGACCCAGTGCTTC	CASSSRTSGYQETQCF
once	NA	TRBJ2-7	TRBV5-5	TGTGCCAGCAGCGAGTTAGCGGTCAGGGACTACGAGCAGTACTTC	CASSELAVRDYEQYF
many	TRBD2	TRBJ2-3	TRBV7-9	TGTGCCAGCTCGCGGGGGGCGTACTCAGATACGCAGTATTTT	CASSRGAYSDTQYF
many	TRBD1	TRBJ2-2	TRBV24-1	TGTGCCACCAGTGACACCGGGACAGGGGGTGGCGGGGAGCTGTTTTTT	CATSDTGTGGGGELFF
medium-sized	NA	TRBJ2-3	TRBV20-1	TGCAGTGCTTGGGGAGGGGGGATAGAGAAGGGGACAGATACGCAGTATTTT	CSAWGGGIEKGTDTQYF
many	TRBD1	TRBJ1-5	TRBV20-1	TGCAGTGCTACCGGGACAGATACATATAGCAATCAGCCCCAGCATTTT	CSATGTDTYSNQPQHF
many	TRBD1	TRBJ1-2	TRBV10-3	TGTGCCATCAGGGGGACAGGGACGAACTATGGCTACACCTTC	CAIRGTGTNYGYTF
many	NA	TRBJ2-3	TRBV25-1	TGTGCCAGCAGTGAAGGGGCAGGGAGCACAGATACGCAGTATTTT	CASSEGAGSTDTQYF
many	NA	TRBJ2-6	TRBV6-2/TRBV6-3	TGTGCCAGCAGTTACATTCTATCGTCAGCCGATCGGGCCAACGTCCTGACTTTC	CASSYILSSADRANVLTF